The rows below give T cell receptor beta chains drawn from one sample of a study of T cell responses to AZD1222 COVID-19 vaccine. TCRdb's copy holds only in-frame clones and misses some; the assay was immunoSEQ multiplex PCR. Of under 110,000 clones detected, about 82% appear once; the ten largest clones hold about 1.5%. The sample consisted of peripheral blood, taken on day 0 of AZD1222 vaccination. All receptors derive from an adult in good health. CDR3s include the opening cysteine and the closing phenylalanine or tryptophan. Fields, in order: V gene, D gene, clone size, J gene, CDR3 length, CDR3 DNA, CDR3 protein. A D gene is named only where the DNA matches it firmly. Clone size is given for some rows only: seen once, a few or many times, or a class if the clone is expanded.

v_gene: TRBV10-3; d_gene: NA; abundance: many; j_gene: TRBJ2-6; len: 17; CDR3nt: TGTGCCATCAGTGAACGACTCCTGACCTCTGGGGCCAACGTCCTGACTTTC; CDR3aa: CAISERLLTSGANVLTF
v_gene: TRBV9; d_gene: NA; abundance: NA; j_gene: TRBJ1-1; len: 14; CDR3nt: TGTGCCAGCAGCGCGCAGGGTGGGAACACTGAAGCTTTCTTT; CDR3aa: CASSAQGGNTEAFF
v_gene: TRBV2; d_gene: TRBD2; abundance: NA; j_gene: TRBJ2-1; len: 14; CDR3nt: TGTGCCAGCAGGCCGGGACTAGCGGGAAGGGAGCAGTTCTTC; CDR3aa: CASRPGLAGREQFF
v_gene: TRBV10-3; d_gene: NA; abundance: once; j_gene: TRBJ2-2; len: 16; CDR3nt: TGTGCCATCAGTGAGTCGGGCCACACGAACACCGGGGAGCTGTTTTTT; CDR3aa: CAISESGHTNTGELFF
v_gene: TRBV11-2; d_gene: NA; abundance: NA; j_gene: TRBJ1-4; len: 15; CDR3nt: TGTGCCAGCAGCTTAGAGGCCAGAACTAATGAAAAACTGTTTTTT; CDR3aa: CASSLEARTNEKLFF
v_gene: TRBV5-4; d_gene: NA; abundance: NA; j_gene: TRBJ2-6; len: 11; CDR3nt: TGTGCCAGCAGCTCCTTTGGGACCCTGACTTTC; CDR3aa: CASSSFGTLTF
v_gene: TRBV4-3; d_gene: TRBD1; abundance: many; j_gene: TRBJ1-2; len: 15; CDR3nt: TGCGCCAGCAGCCAAGGTCCAGGGGGTAACTATGGCTACACCTTC; CDR3aa: CASSQGPGGNYGYTF
v_gene: TRBV7-9; d_gene: NA; abundance: NA; j_gene: TRBJ1-4; len: 14; CDR3nt: TGTGCCAGCACTCTCAGAGGGAGAGGGGAAAAACTGTTTTTT; CDR3aa: CASTLRGRGEKLFF
v_gene: TRBV10-3; d_gene: NA; abundance: NA; j_gene: TRBJ1-1; len: 15; CDR3nt: TGTGCCATCAGAAATCTCCGGGAACCCGACACTGAAGCTTTCTTT; CDR3aa: CAIRNLREPDTEAFF
v_gene: TRBV27; d_gene: NA; abundance: once; j_gene: TRBJ1-3; len: 16; CDR3nt: TGTGCCAGCTCAACCCCATCAGGGGACTCTGGAAACACCATATATTTT; CDR3aa: CASSTPSGDSGNTIYF
v_gene: TRBV14; d_gene: TRBD1; abundance: NA; j_gene: TRBJ2-7; len: 14; CDR3nt: TGTGCCAGCAGGCCGAGACAGGGCTCCTACGAGCAGTACTTC; CDR3aa: CASRPRQGSYEQYF